The 30 T cell receptor beta chains reported below all come from one sample, sequenced in a study of radiotherapy plus CTLA-4 blockade in lung cancer. The repertoire was sequenced with immunoSEQ multiplex PCR; TCRdb's copy has only in-frame clones and lacks some. The sample lists over 75,000 clones, roughly 80% occurring once. The source was peripheral blood, collected from a patient treated with radiotherapy plus ipilimumab. Source of these receptors: a human donor with non-small cell lung cancer who had stable disease on radiotherapy plus ipilimumab.

This clone was counted a single time. For the CDR3, the DNA is TGTGCCAGCAGTGCCCCTAGTGGAAACACTGAAGCTTTCTTT. Translated, it gives CASSAPSGNTEAFF. The chain uses TRBV28 and TRBJ1-1; no reliable D call. V was pared by 5 bases and J by 2 bases, with 12 bases between. Germline V lookup: CDR1 MDHEN, CDR2 SYDVKM. This CDR3 contains 14 residues.

The chain links TRBV18 to TRBJ1-5; the match to TRBD1 covers 9 bases. Germline trimming cut 4 bases from V and 2 bases from J; bases unmatched to any gene: 6. Germline CDR1 is KGHSH and CDR2 is LQKENI. The CDR3 has 16 amino acids. The CDR3 DNA follows: TGTGCCAGCTCACAAAGGGACAGGGTTGGCAATCAGCCCCAGCATTTT. Protein: CASSQRDRVGNQPQHF. Based on the CDR3 plus reference TRBV18 and TRBJ1-5, the full variable domain is NAGVMQNPRHLVRRRGQEARLRCSPMKGHSHVYWYRQLPEEGLKFMVYLQKENIIDESGMPKERFSAEFPKEGPSILRIQQVVRGDSAAYFCASSQRDRVGNQPQHFGDGTRLSIL.

This sequence joins TRBV6-1 and TRBJ2-3; 12 nucleotides line up with TRBD2. The junction had 2 bases not matched to a gene; V was cut back by 9 bases and J by 1 base. The CDR3 has 14 amino acids. Germline loops: CDR1 MNHNS, CDR2 SASEGT. This CDR3 is CASRLAGGTDTQYF. As DNA, the CDR3 is TGTGCCAGTCGACTAGCGGGGGGCACAGATACGCAGTATTTT.

J is TRBJ1-4 and V is TRBV19; 8 bases map to TRBD1. The length of the CDR3 is 13 residues. Germline values: CDR1 LNHDA, CDR2 SQIVND (reference sequence). V dropped 4 bases and J dropped 5; count of bases not matched to a gene: 0. The CDR3 is CASSTGGNEKLFF. The CDR3 region has the DNA TGTGCCAGTAGTACAGGGGGCAATGAAAAACTGTTTTTT.

V and J are TRBV11-2 and TRBJ2-3; D is possibly TRBD1 or TRBD2 (5 bases each). Germline-derived CDR1 and CDR2 are SGHAT and FQNNGV. The CDR3 covers 18 residues. Trimming removed 2 bases from V and 2 bases from J, with 20 bases in between. CDR3 residues: CASSLRRRDATSTDTQYF. The CDR3 region has the DNA TGTGCCAGCAGCTTACGTCGCCGGGACGCCACGTCCACAGATACGCAGTATTTT.

The V call is TRBV5-6, the J call TRBJ2-7; perhaps TRBD1 as D (5 bases). Germline CDR1 is SGHDT and CDR2 is YYEEEE. The germline V and J ends were trimmed by 0 bases and 2 bases, with 12 bases remaining between them. This CDR3 spans 15 amino acids. In DNA form, the CDR3 reads TGTGCCAGCAGCTTGGCCCCGACAGAGACCTACGAGCAGTACTTC. It codes for CASSLAPTETYEQYF.

A note on this clone: Here the CDR3 omits its conserved ending phenylalanine or tryptophan, so a read error is the likely source. This chain links TRBV28 with TRBJ1-2; maybe TRBD1 (6 bases). CDR1 MDHEN and CDR2 SYDVKM come from the germline V gene. V lost 2 bases and J lost 4, with 17 bases in between. The CDR3 covers 16 residues. The CDR3 protein is CASSLPPTGLSYGYTL. CDR3 bases: TGTGCCAGCAGTTTACCTCCGACAGGCCTATCCTATGGCTACACCCTC.

This clone was observed a handful of times. The V and J genes are TRBV9 and TRBJ2-2, with 10 positions matching TRBD2. CDR1 and CDR2 (germline): SGDLS, YYNGEE. CDR3 length: 16 residues. V was clipped by 3 bases and J by 2 bases; unmatched bases: 4. This chain's CDR3 is CASSARTSGNTGELFF. In DNA form, the CDR3 reads TGTGCCAGCAGCGCTCGGACTAGCGGTAACACCGGGGAGCTGTTTTTT.

This chain uses TRBV5-4 with TRBJ2-7, with a tentative D call TRBD2 (7 bases). This CDR3 has 15 residues. The germline gives CDR1 SGHNT, CDR2 YYREEE (reference sequence). With 2 bases removed from V and 2 bases from J, the gap between germline ends came to 14 bases. The CDR3 sequence: CASSLSGGGTYEQYF. For the CDR3, the DNA is TGTGCCAGCAGCTTATCTGGCGGGGGCACCTACGAGCAGTACTTC. Full variable domain (missing parts from reference TRBV5-4 and TRBJ2-7): ETGVTQSPTHLIKTRGQQVTLRCSSQSGHNTVSWYQQALGQGPQFIFQYYREEENGRGNFPPRFSGLQFPNYSSELNVNALELDDSALYLCASSLSGGGTYEQYFGPGTRLTVT.

A single count supports this clone. The chain recombines TRBV5-1 with TRBJ2-3, with TRBD1 identical over 7 bases. The CDR3 contains 15 residues. Looked up from germline, CDR1 is SGHRS and CDR2 is YFSETQ. V shed 0 bases, J shed 7 bases, and the junction held 8 bases outside the gene matches. The CDR3 region is CASSLALDRWNTQYF. CDR3 bases: TGCGCCAGCAGCTTGGCCTTGGACAGGTGGAATACGCAGTATTTT. Looking up the rest from reference TRBV5-1 and TRBJ2-3 gives the full variable domain: KAGVTQTPRYLIKTRGQQVTLSCSPISGHRSVSWYQQTPGQGLQFLFEYFSETQRNKGNFPGRFSGRQFSNSRSEMNVSTLELGDSALYLCASSLALDRWNTQYFGPGTRLTVL.

By proportion, this clone is medium-sized. The V gene is TRBV6-6, the J gene TRBJ2-1, with D unclear. The CDR3 runs 10 residues. V lost 7 bases and J lost 5, with 3 bases in between. The germline CDR1 and CDR2 sequences are MNHNY and SVGAGI (reference sequence). CDR3 bases: TGTGCCAGCAATGACAATGAGCAGTTCTTC. It is translated as CASNDNEQFF.

This chain connects TRBV6-6 to TRBJ1-1; TRBD1 matches 7 bases. There are 14 residues in the CDR3. The trim removed 6 bases at V and 0 bases at J, leaving 4 bases unmatched. The germline V gene encodes CDR1 MNHNY and CDR2 SVGAGI (reference sequence). The CDR3 loop is CASREGQLNTEAFF. The CDR3 DNA reads TGTGCCAGCAGAGAGGGACAGCTGAACACTGAAGCTTTCTTT.

The gene calls are TRBV6-1 and TRBJ2-2; a possible D gene is TRBD2 (6 bases). CDR1 is MNHNS, CDR2 SASEGT, per germline. The CDR3 is 15 amino acids. V lost 7 bases to trimming and J lost 4 bases, with 16 bases between them. CDR3 protein: CASTGTRGATGELFF. The DNA of the CDR3 is TGTGCCAGCACCGGGACGCGGGGTGCCACCGGGGAGCTGTTTTTT.

The CDR3 loop is CASSIGQGTFF. For the CDR3, the DNA is TGTGCCAGTAGTATCGGACAGGGTACGTTCTTC. The chain employs TRBV19 and TRBJ2-1; 8 bases are a match to TRBD1. V was clipped by 3 bases and J by 15 bases; unmatched bases: 4. The CDR3 length is 11 residues. The germline CDR1 and CDR2 sequences are LNHDA and SQIVND (reference sequence).

This clone has just a few counts. The V gene is TRBV30, the J gene TRBJ2-7; unclear D gene. V was clipped by 0 bases and J by 0 bases, with 12 bases between them. The germline gives CDR1 GTSNPN, CDR2 SVGIG (reference sequence). The CDR3 has 15 amino acids. As DNA, the CDR3 is TGTGCCTGGAGTGTAGGGCAGTCAAGCTCCTACGAGCAGTACTTC. The encoded protein is CAWSVGQSSSYEQYF.

This chain joins TRBV5-1 and TRBJ2-7; TRBD2 matches at 12 bases. Looked up from germline, CDR1 is SGHRS and CDR2 is YFSETQ. The CDR3 has 15 residues. V lost 1 base and J lost 7; bases outside the gene matches: 6. CDR3 protein: CASSLYLAGGGEQYF. CDR3 coding DNA: TGCGCCAGCAGCTTGTATCTAGCGGGAGGGGGTGAGCAGTACTTC.

This sequence joins TRBV9 and TRBJ1-1, with unresolved D. Trimming removed 4 bases from V and 7 bases from J, with 17 bases in between. Germline values: CDR1 SGDLS, CDR2 YYNGEE. The length of the CDR3 is 14 residues. The CDR3 loop is CASSPGMGRIEAFF. The CDR3 DNA reads as TGTGCCAGCAGCCCAGGTATGGGCAGAATTGAAGCTTTCTTT.

This clone was recorded once. The gene calls are TRBV7-3 and TRBJ2-2, with 7 positions matching TRBD1. Germline V gives CDR1 SGHTA, CDR2 FQGTGA. Trimming removed 3 bases from V and 3 bases from J; junction bases left unmatched: 1. CDR3 length: 14 residues. CDR3 coding DNA: TGTGCCAGCAGCTTTACAGGGGACACCGGGGAGCTGTTTTTT. Translating gives CASSFTGDTGELFF.

The CDR3 DNA sequence: TGTGCCAGCAGCCTAGAGGGGGTGACGGGAAACACCATATATTTT. It encodes CASSLEGVTGNTIYF. The V call is TRBV6-6, the J call TRBJ1-3; D may be TRBD1 (6 bases). Trimming stripped 6 bases from V and 4 bases from J, with 16 bases between. Germline V CDR1 and CDR2: MNHNY, SVGAGI (reference sequence). This CDR3 contains 15 residues.

V and J are TRBV7-6 and TRBJ1-2; TRBD1 might be the D (6 bases). The CDR3 has 13 residues. Trimming removed 5 bases at V and 4 bases at J, with 11 bases between. In germline, CDR1 is SGHVS, CDR2 FNYEAQ. In DNA, the CDR3 is TGTGCCAGCAGCCGAACAGGGTTCTATGGCTACACCTTC. It is translated as CASSRTGFYGYTF.

V is TRBV28 and J is TRBJ2-7; possibly TRBD2 for D (5 bases). V shed 6 bases and J shed 2 bases, with 17 bases lying between them. Looked up from germline, CDR1 is MDHEN and CDR2 is SYDVKM. This CDR3 contains 15 residues. Here the CDR3 DNA reads TGTGCCAGCAGCCCAACCCTGGCGGGCACCTACGAGCAGTACTTC. Its translation: CASSPTLAGTYEQYF.

This chain links TRBV23-1 with TRBJ1-3; 7 nucleotides line up with TRBD1. TRBV23-1 is annotated as an ORF whose role is uncertain. The CDR3 is 19 residues long. Losses at the gene ends were 0 bases for V and 0 bases for J; bases not matched to a gene: 11. The CDR3 DNA sequence: TGCGCCAGCAGTCAATCGGGGGGGGACAGACCTGACTCTGGAAACACCATATATTTT. Residues: CASSQSGGDRPDSGNTIYF.

The CDR3: CSTRGGLDEKLFF. For the CDR3, the DNA is TGCAGCACCCGCGGGGGGCTTGATGAAAAACTGTTTTTT. The chain has TRBV29-1 and TRBJ1-4; tentative D call: TRBD1 (6 bases). The CDR3 is 13 residues long. Between the trimmed V and J ends, which lost 8 bases and 6 bases, there was a span of 16 bases. Germline CDR1 and CDR2: SQVTM and ANQGSEA. The variable domain in full, with the rest retrieved from reference TRBV29-1 and TRBJ1-4, is SAVISQKPSRDICQRGTSLTIQCQVDSQVTMMFWYRQQPGQSLTLIATANQGSEATYESGFVIDKFPISRPNLTFSTLTVSNMSPEDSSIYLCSTRGGLDEKLFFGSGTQLSVL.

The chain combines TRBV25-1 with TRBJ1-1, with no clear D. The CDR3 has 14 residues. V lost 4 bases and J lost 0, with 9 bases in between. CDR1 is MGHDK and CDR2 is SYGVNS in the germline V gene. This chain's CDR3 is CASSGTVMNTEAFF. CDR3 coding DNA: TGTGCCAGCAGTGGGACCGTAATGAACACTGAAGCTTTCTTT.

This clone was picked up one time. The genes are TRBV2 and TRBJ1-5, with 9 nucleotides matching TRBD1. The CDR3 is made up of 15 amino acids. CDR1 and CDR2 (germline): SNHLY, FYNNEI. V was pared by 6 bases and J by 2 bases, with 5 bases of the junction left unmatched. The CDR3 bases are TGTGCCAGCAGAGAAAGGACAGGGGGCAATCAGCCCCAGCATTTT. Its translation is CASRERTGGNQPQHF.

A single count supports this clone. The genes are TRBV7-7 and TRBJ2-5; possibly TRBD1 for D (6 bases). The CDR3 covers 14 residues. Germline loops: CDR1 SSHAT, CDR2 FNYEAQ (reference sequence). V lost 4 bases and J lost 2, with 11 bases in between. CDR3 coding DNA: TGTGCCAGCAGCTCCGGGACAAATCAAGAGACCCAGTACTTC. This codes for CASSSGTNQETQYF.

This sequence joins TRBV19 and TRBJ2-7; TRBD2 matches at 9 bases. CDR1 is LNHDA and CDR2 is SQIVND in the germline V gene (reference sequence). The trim removed 3 bases at V and 3 bases at J, leaving 6 bases unmatched. This CDR3 comprises 15 residues. DNA of the CDR3: TGTGCCAGTAGTATCCTAGCGGGGATGAACTACGAGCAGTACTTC. It is translated as CASSILAGMNYEQYF.

The chain has TRBV2 and TRBJ2-3; 9 positions agree with TRBD2. Losses at the gene ends were 5 bases for V and 3 bases for J; bases not matched to a gene: 12. Germline V CDR1 and CDR2: SNHLY, FYNNEI. This CDR3 has 17 amino acids. This CDR3 reads CASSRRGELAGTDTQYF. Here the CDR3 DNA reads TGTGCCAGCAGTCGTAGAGGAGAGCTAGCGGGGACAGATACGCAGTATTTT.

This chain links TRBV5-6 with TRBJ2-5, with 13 bases aligning to TRBD2. Germline CDR1 is SGHDT and CDR2 is YYEEEE. This CDR3 is 17 amino acids long. After removal of 4 bases from V and 2 bases from J, the junction contained 8 bases not matched to a gene. In DNA, the CDR3 is TGTGCCAGCAGCCGGAGGCTACTAGCGGGAGGGCAAGAGACCCAGTACTTC. The encoded protein is CASSRRLLAGGQETQYF.

This chain connects TRBV19 to TRBJ2-3; D not resolved. The V and J ends lost 3 bases and 11 bases respectively, with 12 bases between them. Per the germline V gene, CDR1 is LNHDA and CDR2 is SQIVND (reference sequence). This CDR3 contains 12 residues. This CDR3 reads CASSISLGLQYF. DNA of the CDR3: TGTGCCAGTAGTATTTCTCTAGGCCTGCAGTATTTT.